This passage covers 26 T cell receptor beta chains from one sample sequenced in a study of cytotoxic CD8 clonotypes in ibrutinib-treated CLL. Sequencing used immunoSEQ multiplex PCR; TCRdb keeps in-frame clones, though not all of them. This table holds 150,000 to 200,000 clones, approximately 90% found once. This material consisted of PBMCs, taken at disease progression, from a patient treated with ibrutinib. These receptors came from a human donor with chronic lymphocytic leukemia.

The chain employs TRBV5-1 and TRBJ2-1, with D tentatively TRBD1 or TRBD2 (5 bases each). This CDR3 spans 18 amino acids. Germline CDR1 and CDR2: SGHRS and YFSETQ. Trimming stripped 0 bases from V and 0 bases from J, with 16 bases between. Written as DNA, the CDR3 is TGCGCCAGCAGCTTGGGAGTCACTACGGGACGCTCCTACAATGAGCAGTTCTTC. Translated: CASSLGVTTGRSYNEQFF.

The CDR3 bases are TGCAGCGTTGTTCGTATGGGGTGGCTAGCGGGAGGGGGGTCCTACAATGAGCAGTTCTTC. As protein: CSVVRMGWLAGGGSYNEQFF. The rearrangement uses TRBV29-1 and TRBJ2-1; 12 nucleotides agree with TRBD2. Germline V CDR1 and CDR2: SQVTM, ANQGSEA. With 4 bases clipped from V and 1 base from J, the junction kept 17 bases outside the gene matches. The CDR3 covers 20 residues.

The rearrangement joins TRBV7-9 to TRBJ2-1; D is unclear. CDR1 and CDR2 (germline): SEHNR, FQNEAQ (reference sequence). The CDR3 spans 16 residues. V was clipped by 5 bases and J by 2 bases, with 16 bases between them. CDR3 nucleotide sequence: TGTGCCAGCAGCCCAATCCGCGGAAATGCCTACAATGAGCAGTTCTTC. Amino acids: CASSPIRGNAYNEQFF. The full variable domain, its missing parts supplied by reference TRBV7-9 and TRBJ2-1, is DTGVSQNPRHKITKRGQNVTFRCDPISEHNRLYWYRQTLGQGPEFLTYFQNEAQLEKSRLLSDRFSAERPKGSFSTLEIQRTEQGDSAMYLCASSPIRGNAYNEQFFGPGTRLTVL.

The CDR3 reads CASSLGGGVGEYGYTF. CDR3 in DNA: TGTGCCAGCAGCTTGGGCGGAGGGGTTGGGGAATATGGCTACACCTTC. This chain connects TRBV5-4 to TRBJ1-2; D may be TRBD1 (5 bases). The CDR3 has 16 residues. Trimming took off 0 bases at V and 5 bases at J, with 17 bases between the two ends. CDR1 is SGHNT and CDR2 is YYREEE in the germline V gene (reference sequence).

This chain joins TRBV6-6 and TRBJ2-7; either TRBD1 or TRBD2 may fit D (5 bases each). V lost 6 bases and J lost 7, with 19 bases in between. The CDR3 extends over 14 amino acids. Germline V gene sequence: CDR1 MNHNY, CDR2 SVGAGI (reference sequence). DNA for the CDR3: TGTGCCAGCAGCAGCCGGGGCGAGGATGGGGAGCAGTACTTC. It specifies CASSSRGEDGEQYF.

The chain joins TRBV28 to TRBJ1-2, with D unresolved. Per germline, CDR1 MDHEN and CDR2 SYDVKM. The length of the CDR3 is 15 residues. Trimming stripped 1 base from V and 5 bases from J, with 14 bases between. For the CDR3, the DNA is TGTGCCAGCAGTTTATTTTCGGCGGGGAGATATGGCTACACCTTC. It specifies CASSLFSAGRYGYTF.

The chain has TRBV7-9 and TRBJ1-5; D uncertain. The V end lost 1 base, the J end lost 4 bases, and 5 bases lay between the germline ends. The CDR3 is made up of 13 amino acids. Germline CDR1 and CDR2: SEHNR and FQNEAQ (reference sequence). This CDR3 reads CASSLENNQPQHF. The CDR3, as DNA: TGTGCCAGCAGCTTAGAGAATAATCAGCCCCAGCATTTT.

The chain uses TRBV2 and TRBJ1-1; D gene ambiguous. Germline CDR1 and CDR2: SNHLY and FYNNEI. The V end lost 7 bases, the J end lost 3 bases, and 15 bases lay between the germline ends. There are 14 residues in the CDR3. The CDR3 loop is CASTFRVGDTEAFF. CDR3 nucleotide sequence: TGTGCCAGCACGTTTCGGGTAGGAGACACTGAAGCTTTCTTT.

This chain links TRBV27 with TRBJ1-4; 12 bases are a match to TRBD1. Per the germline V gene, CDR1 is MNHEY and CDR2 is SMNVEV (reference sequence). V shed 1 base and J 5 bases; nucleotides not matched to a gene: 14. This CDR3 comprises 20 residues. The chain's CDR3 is CASSLFSRGGGQGANEKLFF. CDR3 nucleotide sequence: TGTGCCAGCAGTTTATTTTCCCGAGGTGGGGGACAGGGGGCAAATGAAAAACTGTTTTTT.

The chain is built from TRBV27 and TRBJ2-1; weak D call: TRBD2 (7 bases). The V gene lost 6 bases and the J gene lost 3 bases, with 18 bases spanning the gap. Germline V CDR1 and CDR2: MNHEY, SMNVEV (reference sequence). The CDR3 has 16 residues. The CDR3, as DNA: TGTGCCAGCAGCCCCAGGGGAGGGTATGACTACAATGAGCAGTTCTTC. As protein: CASSPRGGYDYNEQFF.

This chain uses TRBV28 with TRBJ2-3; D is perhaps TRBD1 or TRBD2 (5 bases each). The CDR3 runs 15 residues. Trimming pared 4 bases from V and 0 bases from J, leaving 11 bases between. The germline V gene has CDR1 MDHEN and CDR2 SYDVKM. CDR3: CASSWDAPSTDTQYF. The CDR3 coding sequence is TGTGCCAGCAGTTGGGACGCACCTAGCACAGATACGCAGTATTTT. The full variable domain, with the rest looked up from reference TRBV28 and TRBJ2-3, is DVKVTQSSRYLVKRTGEKVFLECVQDMDHENMFWYRQDPGLGLRLIYFSYDVKMKEKGDIPEGYSVSREKKERFSLILESASTNQTSMYLCASSWDAPSTDTQYFGPGTRLTVL.

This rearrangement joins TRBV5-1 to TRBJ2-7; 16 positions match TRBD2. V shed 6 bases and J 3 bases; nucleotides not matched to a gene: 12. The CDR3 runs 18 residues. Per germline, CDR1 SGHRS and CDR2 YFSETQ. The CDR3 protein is CASTVSGTSGRASYEQYF. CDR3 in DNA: TGCGCCAGCACTGTGTCCGGGACTAGCGGGAGGGCCAGCTACGAGCAGTACTTC. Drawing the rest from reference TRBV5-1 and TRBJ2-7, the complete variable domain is KAGVTQTPRYLIKTRGQQVTLSCSPISGHRSVSWYQQTPGQGLQFLFEYFSETQRNKGNFPGRFSGRQFSNSRSEMNVSTLELGDSALYLCASTVSGTSGRASYEQYFGPGTRLTVT.

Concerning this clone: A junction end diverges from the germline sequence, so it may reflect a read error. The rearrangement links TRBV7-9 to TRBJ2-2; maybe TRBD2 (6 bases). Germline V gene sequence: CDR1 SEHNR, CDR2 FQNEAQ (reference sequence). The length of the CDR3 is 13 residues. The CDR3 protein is CASSIAAPGELFF. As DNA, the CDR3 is TGTGCCAGCAGCATAGCGGCGCCCGGGGAGCTGTTTTTT.

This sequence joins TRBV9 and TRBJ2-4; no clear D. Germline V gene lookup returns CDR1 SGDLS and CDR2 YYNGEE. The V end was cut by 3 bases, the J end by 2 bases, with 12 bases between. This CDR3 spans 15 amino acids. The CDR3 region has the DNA TGTGCCAGCAGCGCCGACTCTTTTTCCAAAAACATTCAGTACTTC. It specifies CASSADSFSKNIQYF.

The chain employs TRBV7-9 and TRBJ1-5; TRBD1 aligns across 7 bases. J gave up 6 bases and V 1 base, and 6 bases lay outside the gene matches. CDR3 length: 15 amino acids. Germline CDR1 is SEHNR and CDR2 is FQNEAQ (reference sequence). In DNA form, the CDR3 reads TGTGCCAGCAGCTTAGTACAGGGGACTAGTCAGCCCCAGCATTTT. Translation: CASSLVQGTSQPQHF.

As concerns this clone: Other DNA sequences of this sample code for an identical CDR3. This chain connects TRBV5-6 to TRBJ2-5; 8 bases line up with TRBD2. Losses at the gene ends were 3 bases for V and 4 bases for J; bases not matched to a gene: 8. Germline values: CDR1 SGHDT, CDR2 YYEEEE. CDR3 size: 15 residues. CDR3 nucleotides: TGTGCCAGCAGCTGGACGGGAGGGCCCGGAGAGACCCAGTACTTC. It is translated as CASSWTGGPGETQYF.

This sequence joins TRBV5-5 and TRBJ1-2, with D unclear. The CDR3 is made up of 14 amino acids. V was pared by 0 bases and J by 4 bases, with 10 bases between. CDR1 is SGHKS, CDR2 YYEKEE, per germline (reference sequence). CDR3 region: CASSLALASYGYTF. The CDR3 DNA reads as TGTGCCAGCAGCTTGGCCTTAGCGAGCTATGGCTACACCTTC.

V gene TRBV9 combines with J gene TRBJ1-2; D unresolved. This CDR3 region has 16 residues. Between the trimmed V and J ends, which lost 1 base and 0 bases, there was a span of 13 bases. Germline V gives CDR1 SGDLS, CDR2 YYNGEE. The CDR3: CASSVYPINTNYGYTF. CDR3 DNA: TGTGCCAGCAGCGTATATCCGATAAATACTAACTATGGCTACACCTTC.

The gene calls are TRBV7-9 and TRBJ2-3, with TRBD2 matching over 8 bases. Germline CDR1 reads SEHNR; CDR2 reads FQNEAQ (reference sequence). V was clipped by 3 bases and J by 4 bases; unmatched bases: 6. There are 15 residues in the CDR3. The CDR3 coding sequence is TGTGCCAGCAGCTTCCAGCGGGAGAGGCCAGATACGCAGTATTTT. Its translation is CASSFQRERPDTQYF.

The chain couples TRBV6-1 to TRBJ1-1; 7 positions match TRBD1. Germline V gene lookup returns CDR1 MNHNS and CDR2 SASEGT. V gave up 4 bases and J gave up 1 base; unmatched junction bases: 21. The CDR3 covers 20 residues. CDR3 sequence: CASSAGQNRGTNKQNTEAFF. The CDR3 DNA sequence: TGTGCCAGCAGTGCAGGACAAAACAGGGGAACAAACAAACAGAACACTGAAGCTTTCTTT.

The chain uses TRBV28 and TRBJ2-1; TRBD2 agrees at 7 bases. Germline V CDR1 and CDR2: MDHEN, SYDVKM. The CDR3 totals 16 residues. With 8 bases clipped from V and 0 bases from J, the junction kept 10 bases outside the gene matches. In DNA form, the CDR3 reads TGTGCCAGCTACCCAGCGGGACTAACCTCCTACAATGAGCAGTTCTTC. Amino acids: CASYPAGLTSYNEQFF.

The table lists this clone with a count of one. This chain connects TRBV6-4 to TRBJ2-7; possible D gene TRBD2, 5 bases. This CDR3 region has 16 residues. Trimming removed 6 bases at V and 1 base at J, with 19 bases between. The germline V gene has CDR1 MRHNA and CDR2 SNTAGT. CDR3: CASRLGQDSTSYEQYF. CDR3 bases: TGTGCCAGCAGGTTAGGGCAGGACTCCACTTCCTACGAGCAGTACTTC.

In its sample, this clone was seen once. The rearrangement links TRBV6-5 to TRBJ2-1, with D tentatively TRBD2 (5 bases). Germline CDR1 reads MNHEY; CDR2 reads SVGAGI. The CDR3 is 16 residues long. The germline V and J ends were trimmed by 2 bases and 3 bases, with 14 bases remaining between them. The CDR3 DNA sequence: TGTGCCAGCAGTTACGCGAAGAAAGGGAGCTACAATGAGCAGTTCTTC. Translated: CASSYAKKGSYNEQFF.

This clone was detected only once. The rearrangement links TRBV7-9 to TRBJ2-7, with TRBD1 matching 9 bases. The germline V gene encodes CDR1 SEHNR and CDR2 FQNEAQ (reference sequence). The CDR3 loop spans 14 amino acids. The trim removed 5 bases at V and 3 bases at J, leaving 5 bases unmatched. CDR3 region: CASSPTTGGYEQYF. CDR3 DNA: TGTGCCAGCAGCCCAACGACAGGGGGCTACGAGCAGTACTTC.

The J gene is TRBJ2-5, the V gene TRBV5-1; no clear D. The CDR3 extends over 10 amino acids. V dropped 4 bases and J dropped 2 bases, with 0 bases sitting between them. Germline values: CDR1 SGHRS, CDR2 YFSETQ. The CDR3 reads CASSQETQYF. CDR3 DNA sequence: TGCGCCAGCAGCCAAGAGACCCAGTACTTC.

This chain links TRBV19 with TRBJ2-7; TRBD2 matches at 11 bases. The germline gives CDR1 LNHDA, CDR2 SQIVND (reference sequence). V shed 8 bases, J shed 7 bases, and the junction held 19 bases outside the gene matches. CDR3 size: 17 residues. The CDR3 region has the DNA TGTGCCAGTCAATCTAAATGGGGAACTAGCGGGAGTTCTGAGCAGTACTTC. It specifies CASQSKWGTSGSSEQYF.